These 30 T cell receptor beta chains were all obtained from the same sample, sequenced in a study of cytomegalovirus exposure and HLA in healthy donors. Primers: 60 Vbeta forward and 13 Jbeta reverse. The table came from immunoSEQ multiplex PCR; TCRdb's copy has only in-frame clones and leaves some out. The table has 130,000 or so clones, around 76% seen once. Sequencing was performed on PBMCs. All receptors come from a male donor in good health and CMV-seronegative.

The chain links TRBV7-9 to TRBJ2-3; weak D call: TRBD1 (5 bases). V dropped 1 base and J dropped 5 bases, with 25 bases sitting between them. The CDR3 spans 19 residues. Germline loops: CDR1 SEHNR, CDR2 FQNEAQ (reference sequence). The CDR3 region has the DNA TGTGCCAGCAGCTTAGAGTTGTGGGTCAGGGAAAAGAGTGAAGATACGCAGTATTTT. The encoded protein is CASSLELWVREKSEDTQYF.

This chain uses TRBV27 with TRBJ1-2, with D tentatively TRBD1 (5 bases). Germline assignment: CDR1 MNHEY and CDR2 SMNVEV (reference sequence). V was pared by 3 bases and J by 7 bases, with 15 bases between. The CDR3 totals 14 residues. The CDR3 DNA reads as TGTGCCAGCAGTTTTGTCAGGGAGGCGGGTGGCTACACCTTC. This sequence encodes CASSFVREAGGYTF.

The chain joins TRBV6-6 to TRBJ2-2; TRBD1 agrees at 7 bases. Germline lookup yields CDR1 MNHNY and CDR2 SVGAGI (reference sequence). The CDR3 contains 13 residues. J was trimmed by 6 bases and V by 5 bases; bases with no gene match: 3. The CDR3 nucleotides are TGTGCCAGCAGTCCGACAGGGCCCGGGGAGCTGTTTTTT. The encoded protein is CASSPTGPGELFF.

The CDR3 sequence is CASNYVRNTEAFF. CDR3 coding DNA: TGTGCCAGCAACTACGTAAGGAACACTGAAGCTTTCTTT. The chain recombines TRBV7-2 with TRBJ1-1; D is uncertain. Germline assignment: CDR1 SGHTA and CDR2 FQGNSA. This CDR3 comprises 13 residues. V lost 7 bases to trimming and J lost 1 base, with 10 bases between them.

V is TRBV6-1 and J is TRBJ2-7, with D perhaps TRBD2 (6 bases). CDR3 length equals 16 residues. The germline CDR1 and CDR2 sequences are MNHNS and SASEGT. Trimming removed 1 base at V and 4 bases at J, with 17 bases between. Written as DNA, the CDR3 is TGTGCCAGCAGTGAAGGGGGGAGAGCGGGTGGATACGAGCAGTACTTC. This gives the protein CASSEGGRAGGYEQYF.

J is TRBJ2-7 and V is TRBV6-5, with D tentatively TRBD1 (6 bases). V was clipped by 0 bases and J by 3 bases, with 12 bases between them. Looked up from germline, CDR1 is MNHEY and CDR2 is SVGAGI. The CDR3 has 15 residues. The CDR3 coding sequence is TGTGCCAGCAGTTACTCCGAACAGGGTTTCTACGAGCAGTACTTC. Its protein is CASSYSEQGFYEQYF.

The count of this clone is one. This chain connects TRBV4-1 to TRBJ2-7, with 7 bases identical to TRBD2. This CDR3 region has 17 residues. CDR1 and CDR2 (germline): MGHRA, YSYEKL. With 0 bases clipped from V and 3 bases from J, the junction kept 11 bases outside the gene matches. The CDR3 DNA follows: TGCGCCAGCAGCCAAGATGGGGGGGGTCCAGGCTACTACGAGCAGTACTTC. This gives the protein CASSQDGGGPGYYEQYF.

The chain uses TRBV28 and TRBJ2-2; 11 bases match TRBD2. CDR1 and CDR2 from the germline V gene are MDHEN and SYDVKM. Germline trimming cut 3 bases from V and 4 bases from J; bases unmatched to any gene: 7. The CDR3 extends over 17 amino acids. CDR3 bases: TGTGCCAGCAGTTTTCCCGGACTAGCGGGTTCCACCGGGGAGCTGTTTTTT. Protein sequence: CASSFPGLAGSTGELFF.

This clone was counted a single time. The chain couples TRBV6-4 to TRBJ2-1, with TRBD2 identical over 9 bases. Germline V gene sequence: CDR1 MRHNA, CDR2 SNTAGT. This CDR3 contains 17 residues. V was clipped by 5 bases and J by 5 bases; unmatched bases: 13. The CDR3 sequence: CASSQLYGTSSNNEQFF. For the CDR3, the DNA is TGTGCCAGCAGTCAATTATACGGGACTAGCAGTAACAATGAGCAGTTCTTC.

This sequence joins TRBV11-2 and TRBJ1-1; D gene unclear. The germline CDR1 and CDR2 sequences are SGHAT and FQNNGV. The CDR3 runs 15 residues. V lost 6 bases and J lost 5, with 19 bases in between. The CDR3 DNA follows: TGTGCCAGCAGACAACAGAGGACTCCGGGGACTGAAGCTTTCTTT. This sequence encodes CASRQQRTPGTEAFF.

The chain uses TRBV19 and TRBJ1-5; the D is unclear. Germline assignment: CDR1 LNHDA and CDR2 SQIVND (reference sequence). The CDR3 sequence is 14 residues long. V was pared by 10 bases and J by 0 bases, with 13 bases between. The CDR3 protein is CATKSGYSNQPQHF. DNA for the CDR3: TGTGCCACCAAGTCCGGGTATAGCAATCAGCCCCAGCATTTT.

V usage is TRBV4-1 and J usage is TRBJ1-2, with 11 nucleotides matching TRBD1. The length of the CDR3 is 14 residues. V dropped 6 bases and J dropped 7; count of bases not matched to a gene: 7. Germline assignment: CDR1 MGHRA and CDR2 YSYEKL. The CDR3 region has the DNA TGCGCCAGCAGACTGGACAGGGGGCAAGTTGGCTACACCTTC. Protein product: CASRLDRGQVGYTF.

For the CDR3, the DNA is TGTGCCAGCAGCTTTGGGGCTAGCGGGGGATCCTACGAGCAGTACTTC. This encodes CASSFGASGGSYEQYF. This chain connects TRBV5-4 to TRBJ2-7, with 10 positions matching TRBD2. The CDR3 spans 16 residues. J gave up 1 base and V 2 bases, and 6 bases lay outside the gene matches. Germline CDR1 is SGHNT and CDR2 is YYREEE (reference sequence). The full variable domain, its missing parts supplied by reference TRBV5-4 and TRBJ2-7, is ETGVTQSPTHLIKTRGQQVTLRCSSQSGHNTVSWYQQALGQGPQFIFQYYREEENGRGNFPPRFSGLQFPNYSSELNVNALELDDSALYLCASSFGASGGSYEQYFGPGTRLTVT.

The chain joins TRBV27 to TRBJ2-3, with 7 bases lining up with TRBD1. This CDR3 contains 16 residues. Germline CDR1 reads MNHEY; CDR2 reads SMNVEV (reference sequence). V shed 0 bases and J 3 bases; nucleotides not matched to a gene: 6. The DNA of the CDR3 is TGTGCCAGCAGTTTATCCCCGGGACAGATAACAGATACGCAGTATTTT. This encodes CASSLSPGQITDTQYF.

The V gene is TRBV7-8, the J gene TRBJ1-2; D is perhaps TRBD1 (6 bases). Trimming took 5 bases from V and 0 from J, leaving 13 bases between them. Germline V gene lookup returns CDR1 SGHVS and CDR2 FQNEAQ. The CDR3 runs 15 residues. CDR3 protein: CASSTRDIANYGYTF. The CDR3 nucleotides are TGTGCCAGCAGCACACGGGACATAGCTAACTATGGCTACACCTTC. The full variable domain, completed using reference TRBV7-8 and TRBJ1-2, is GAGVSQSPRYKVAKRGQDVALRCDPISGHVSLFWYQQALGQGPEFLTYFQNEAQLDKSGLPSDRFFAERPEGSVSTLKIQRTQQEDSAVYLCASSTRDIANYGYTFGSGTRLTVV.

This chain joins TRBV19 and TRBJ2-7; D might be TRBD2 (7 bases). Deletions cut 0 bases from V and 6 bases from J, with 15 bases between. Per germline, CDR1 LNHDA and CDR2 SQIVND (reference sequence). The CDR3 covers 15 residues. Here the CDR3 reads CASSIEGGARGEQYF. The CDR3, as DNA: TGTGCCAGTAGTATAGAAGGGGGGGCGCGGGGCGAGCAGTACTTC.

This chain links TRBV29-1 with TRBJ2-5, with D possibly matching TRBD1 (5 bases). The CDR3 has 13 residues. V was shortened by 5 bases and J by 4 bases, with 14 bases between the two germline ends. Per germline, CDR1 SQVTM and CDR2 ANQGSEA. For the CDR3, the DNA is TGCAGCGTTACAGGCAGGGATGGAGAGACCCAGTACTTC. It specifies CSVTGRDGETQYF.

This chain links TRBV7-3 with TRBJ1-2, with 7 bases fitting TRBD1. The CDR3 runs to 13 residues. Trimming took 2 bases from V and 3 from J; bases not matched to a gene: 0. In germline, CDR1 is SGHTA, CDR2 FQGTGA. For the CDR3, the DNA is TGTGCCAGCAGCTTAGACAGGGACTATGGCTACACCTTC. Its protein product is CASSLDRDYGYTF.

V is TRBV6-6 and J is TRBJ2-2, with 7 bases identical to TRBD2. The CDR3 runs 15 residues. J was trimmed by 4 bases and V by 5 bases; bases with no gene match: 7. CDR1 is MNHNY, CDR2 SVGAGI, per germline (reference sequence). CDR3 protein: CASSRRPGGTGELFF. In DNA form, the CDR3 reads TGTGCCAGCAGTCGCCGTCCGGGGGGCACCGGGGAGCTGTTTTTT.

The V call is TRBV7-9, the J call TRBJ2-1; TRBD1 aligns across 7 bases. The CDR3 spans 13 residues. Germline loops: CDR1 SEHNR, CDR2 FQNEAQ (reference sequence). The ends lost 7 bases at V and 1 base at J; junction bases unmatched: 1. The DNA for the CDR3 is TGTGCCAGCACACAGGGGTCCTACAATGAGCAGTTCTTC. Protein sequence: CASTQGSYNEQFF.

The rearrangement uses TRBV19 and TRBJ2-6; 9 nucleotides agree with TRBD1. The germline V gene has CDR1 LNHDA and CDR2 SQIVND (reference sequence). V lost 9 bases and J lost 0; bases outside the gene matches: 12. The CDR3 consists of 18 residues. The CDR3: CASKEDRGPHSGANVLTF. CDR3 nucleotide sequence: TGTGCCAGCAAAGAGGACAGGGGACCCCACTCTGGGGCCAACGTCCTGACTTTC.

About this clone: The junction and the germline gene differ at one end; a read error may be behind it. Other DNA sequences in this sample translate to the same CDR3. The chain has TRBV15 and TRBJ1-4; D is perhaps TRBD1 (5 bases). CDR1 and CDR2 from the germline V gene are LNHNV and YYDKDF (reference sequence). The CDR3 length is 18 residues. CDR3 protein: CATSRDPGAGRANEKLFF. The CDR3 DNA follows: TGCGCCACCAGCAGAGACCCCGGGGCGGGACGGGCTAATGAAAAACTGTTTTTT.

The rearrangement uses TRBV6-1 and TRBJ2-7; 7 bases align to TRBD2. The CDR3 spans 13 residues. Looked up from germline, CDR1 is MNHNS and CDR2 is SASEGT. After removal of 6 bases from V and 5 bases from J, the junction contained 7 bases not matched to a gene. The CDR3 nucleotides read TGTGCCAGCAGCGCTGGGGGGGTGGACGAGCAGTACTTC. It specifies CASSAGGVDEQYF.

This clone was recorded only once. The chain joins TRBV28 to TRBJ2-5, with 10 positions matching TRBD2. The germline V gene has CDR1 MDHEN and CDR2 SYDVKM. Trimming removed 2 bases from V and 4 bases from J; junction bases left unmatched: 1. The CDR3 is 14 residues long. CDR3 loop: CASSLLAGVETQYF. The CDR3 nucleotides read TGTGCCAGCAGTTTACTAGCGGGAGTAGAGACCCAGTACTTC.

The rearrangement uses TRBV7-8 and TRBJ1-2; tentative D call: TRBD1 (5 bases). Germline V CDR1 and CDR2: SGHVS, FQNEAQ. V lost 5 bases, J lost 3 bases, and 16 bases lay in between. This CDR3 is built from 15 residues. The CDR3: CASSQDESGYYGYTF. The DNA for the CDR3 is TGTGCCAGCAGCCAAGACGAGTCAGGGTACTATGGCTACACCTTC.

A few counts support this clone. The chain links TRBV6-5 to TRBJ2-7; no clear D. CDR1 and CDR2 (germline): MNHEY, SVGAGI. The CDR3 contains 12 residues. Trimming took 6 bases from V and 4 from J, leaving 10 bases between them. The CDR3 sequence: CASRQPGYEQYF. CDR3 DNA: TGTGCCAGCAGGCAACCGGGTTACGAGCAGTACTTC.

The rearrangement uses TRBV5-4 and TRBJ2-5; TRBD2 is a possible D gene (6 bases). The CDR3 runs 15 residues. Germline CDR1 SGHNT, CDR2 YYREEE (reference sequence). The ends were cut back, 0 bases at V and 3 bases at J, with 12 bases in the middle. The CDR3 nucleotides are TGTGCCAGCAGCTTGGCGCAGGCGGGGAAAGAGACCCAGTACTTC. This gives the protein CASSLAQAGKETQYF.

CDR3 coding DNA: TGCGCCAGCAGTCAATTCGATAGGGGGGGGCTGAATAGCGGGAGAAAGTATACGCAGTATTTT. Its translation: CASSQFDRGGLNSGRKYTQYF. V and J are TRBV23-1 and TRBJ2-3, with 9 nucleotides matching TRBD2. TRBV23-1 is an ORF for which the function is uncertain. J gave up 7 bases and V 1 base, and 24 bases lay outside the gene matches. The CDR3 has 21 residues.

This CDR3 reads CAGAAGGITDTQYF. CDR3 nucleotide sequence: TGTGCCGGAGCGGCAGGCGGTATCACAGATACGCAGTATTTT. This sequence joins TRBV30 and TRBJ2-3, with D possibly being TRBD2 (5 bases). CDR1 and CDR2 (germline): GTSNPN, SVGIG (reference sequence). The CDR3 contains 14 residues. The V end was cut by 8 bases, the J end by 2 bases, with 17 bases between. Drawing the rest from reference TRBV30 and TRBJ2-3, the complete variable domain is SQTIHQWPATLVQPVGSPLSLECTVEGTSNPNLYWYRQAAGRGLQLLFYSVGIGQISSEVPQNLSASRPQDRQFILSSKKLLLSDSGFYLCAGAAGGITDTQYFGPGTRLTVL.

The chain uses TRBV4-1 and TRBJ2-7; 9 bases are shared with TRBD1. The CDR3 length is 17 residues. Germline V gene data show CDR1 as MGHRA and CDR2 as YSYEKL. V was clipped by 1 base and J by 4 bases; unmatched bases: 11. The CDR3 DNA follows: TGCGCCAGCAGCCAAGCCTCGGGACAGGGTTTTCCGTACGAGCAGTACTTC. This translates into CASSQASGQGFPYEQYF.